A single sample is the source of the 12 T cell receptor beta chains below, sequenced in a study of graft-versus-host responses after intestinal transplantation. Profiled with immunoSEQ multiplex PCR; TCRdb holds only in-frame clones, not every one. The profile shows about 130,000 clones, 80% to 95% of them singletons. Which antigens these TCRs recognize remains unknown. The starting material was unstimulated CD4+ T cells sorted from spleen or lymph node cells, obtained before intestinal transplant. These receptor sequences come from a human donor who received an intestinal transplant.

CDR3 DNA sequence: TGTGCCAGCAGTCCACAGGCGGCGCTCGGCGGAAACACCATATATTTT. It encodes CASSPQAALGGNTIYF. This chain links TRBV7-2 with TRBJ1-3; possibly TRBD1 for D (5 bases). The germline gives CDR1 SGHTA, CDR2 FQGNSA. Between the trimmed V and J ends, which lost 6 bases and 4 bases, there was a span of 19 bases. CDR3 length: 16 amino acids.

The chain is built from TRBV5-4 and TRBJ1-2, with D perhaps TRBD1 (6 bases). CDR3 size: 13 residues. The V end was cut by 2 bases, the J end by 4 bases, with 9 bases between. In germline, CDR1 is SGHNT, CDR2 YYREEE (reference sequence). CDR3 nucleotides: TGTGCCAGCAGCTTCGGGGGCTCCTATGGCTACACCTTC. Translating it yields CASSFGGSYGYTF.

This clone was recorded once. The chain uses TRBV5-1 and TRBJ2-7; 9 bases match TRBD1. Looked up from germline, CDR1 is SGHRS and CDR2 is YFSETQ. V shed 0 bases, J shed 5 bases, and the junction held 6 bases outside the gene matches. CDR3 length: 15 residues. The CDR3 loop is CASSLETGGFDEQYF. The CDR3 nucleotides read TGCGCCAGCAGCTTGGAAACAGGGGGCTTCGACGAGCAGTACTTC.

This clone was seen a handful of times. V usage is TRBV7-6 and J usage is TRBJ2-7; tentative D call: TRBD2 (6 bases). Germline V lookup: CDR1 SGHVS, CDR2 FNYEAQ. This CDR3 has 13 residues. Trimming stripped 5 bases from V and 6 bases from J, with 14 bases between. For the CDR3, the DNA is TGTGCCAGCAGCCCAACGTCCGGGGGCGAGCAGTACTTC. This gives the protein CASSPTSGGEQYF. The variable domain in full, completed from reference TRBV7-6 and TRBJ2-7, reads GAGVSQSPRYKVTKRGQDVALRCDPISGHVSLYWYRQALGQGPEFLTYFNYEAQQDKSGLPNDRFSAERPEGSISTLTIQRTEQRDSAMYRCASSPTSGGEQYFGPGTRLTVT.

This clone was found once. The V call is TRBV7-2, the J call TRBJ1-2; D is uncertain. Germline V gene lookup returns CDR1 SGHTA and CDR2 FQGNSA. V lost 2 bases and J lost 6, with 10 bases in between. This CDR3 is 13 amino acids long. The chain's CDR3 is CASSLRSIHGYTF. The CDR3 DNA reads as TGTGCCAGCAGCTTAAGATCGATCCATGGCTACACCTTC.

This clone appeared once. V is TRBV10-3 and J is TRBJ1-2; possible D gene TRBD1, 5 bases. Germline V gives CDR1 ENHRY, CDR2 SYGVKD. The V gene lost 0 bases and the J gene lost 7 bases, with 12 bases spanning the gap. This CDR3 contains 14 residues. Here the CDR3 DNA reads TGTGCCATCAGTGAGTCGACGGGGGGTCGTGGCTACACCTTC. Its translation: CAISESTGGRGYTF.

The V gene is TRBV7-8, the J gene TRBJ1-5, with TRBD1 matching over 10 bases. From germline, CDR1 is SGHVS and CDR2 FQNEAQ. Trimming cost V 2 bases and J 5 bases; bases outside gene matches: 6. The CDR3 totals 16 residues. This CDR3 reads CASSLRDRGSDQPQHF. The CDR3, as DNA: TGTGCCAGCAGCTTACGGGACAGGGGAAGTGATCAGCCCCAGCATTTT. The entire variable domain, with the rest obtained from reference TRBV7-8 and TRBJ1-5, is as follows: GAGVSQSPRYKVAKRGQDVALRCDPISGHVSLFWYQQALGQGPEFLTYFQNEAQLDKSGLPSDRFFAERPEGSVSTLKIQRTQQEDSAVYLCASSLRDRGSDQPQHFGDGTRLSIL.

The gene calls are TRBV18 and TRBJ2-5; possible D gene TRBD2, 5 bases. Germline CDR1 KGHSH, CDR2 LQKENI. V lost 3 bases and J lost 11, with 22 bases in between. This CDR3 comprises 15 residues. CDR3 loop: CASSPRELGIYEQYF. The CDR3 bases are TGTGCCAGCTCACCGCGCGAACTAGGAATATATGAGCAGTACTTC.

V usage is TRBV28 and J usage is TRBJ2-1; TRBD1 aligns across 10 bases. The germline CDR1 and CDR2 sequences are MDHEN and SYDVKM. V lost 8 bases to trimming and J lost 9 bases; unmatched junction nucleotides: 16. The CDR3 covers 16 residues. The CDR3: CASRRAGTGVSSEQFF. The CDR3 DNA is TGTGCCAGCCGCCGGGCCGGGACAGGGGTTAGCAGTGAGCAGTTCTTC.

J is TRBJ1-1 and V is TRBV10-2; TRBD1 is a possible D gene (6 bases). From germline, CDR1 is WSHSY and CDR2 SAAADI. V shed 2 bases and J shed 6 bases, with 19 bases lying between them. The CDR3 sequence is 16 residues long. In DNA, the CDR3 is TGCGCCAGCAGTGAGCAAAGGGGACATTATGTGGCTGAAGCTTTCTTT. Translating it yields CASSEQRGHYVAEAFF.

As for this clone: The sample holds other DNA sequences that translate to the same CDR3. The chain links TRBV4-3 to TRBJ2-1; D ambiguous. The V end was cut by 0 bases, the J end by 4 bases, with 7 bases between. Germline CDR1 and CDR2: LGHNA and YSLEER. The CDR3 is made up of 14 amino acids. CDR3 in amino acids: CASSQDWAYNEQFF. CDR3 coding DNA: TGCGCCAGCAGCCAAGATTGGGCGTACAATGAGCAGTTCTTC.

The chain employs TRBV28 and TRBJ1-1, with 7 bases identical to TRBD1. Germline V gives CDR1 MDHEN, CDR2 SYDVKM. The length of the CDR3 is 13 residues. The ends lost 5 bases at V and 6 bases at J; junction bases unmatched: 6. CDR3 amino acids: CASSRQGGSEAFF. In nucleotides, the CDR3 is TGTGCCAGCAGTCGACAGGGCGGGTCTGAAGCTTTCTTT.